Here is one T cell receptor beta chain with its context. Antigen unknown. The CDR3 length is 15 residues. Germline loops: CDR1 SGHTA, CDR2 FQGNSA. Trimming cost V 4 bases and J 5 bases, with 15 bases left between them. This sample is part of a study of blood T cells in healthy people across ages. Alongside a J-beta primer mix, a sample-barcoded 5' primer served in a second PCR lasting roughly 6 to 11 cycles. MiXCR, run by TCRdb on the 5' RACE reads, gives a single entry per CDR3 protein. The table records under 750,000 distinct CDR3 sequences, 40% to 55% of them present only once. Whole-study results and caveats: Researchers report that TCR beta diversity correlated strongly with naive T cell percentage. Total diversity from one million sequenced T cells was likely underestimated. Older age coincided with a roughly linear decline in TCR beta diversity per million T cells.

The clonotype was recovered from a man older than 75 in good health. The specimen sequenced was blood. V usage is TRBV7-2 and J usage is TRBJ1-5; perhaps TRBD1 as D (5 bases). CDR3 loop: CASSSNSGSYQPQHF. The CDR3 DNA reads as TGTGCCAGCAGCTCAAATTCAGGGAGCTATCAGCCCCAGCATTTT.